This section outlines one TCR beta chain sequence together with its context. Its antigen is unidentified. This sample is part of a study of yellow fever vaccine responses in identical twins. Study outcomes and limitations: Twins reportedly mounted vaccine T cell responses that seemed partly convergent, partly personalized.

MiXCR, applied by TCRdb to the RT-PCR reads, yields one record per CDR3 protein. The repertoire consists of some 11,000 distinct CDR3 sequences, with roughly 82% occurring once and the leading ten covering 6% to 8.5%. CDR3 length: 11 residues. Per germline, CDR1 KGHSH and CDR2 LQKENI. Trimming took 2 bases from V and 8 from J, leaving 6 bases between them. The J gene is TRBJ1-1, the V gene TRBV18; the D gene is possibly TRBD1 (6 bases). The receptor was derived from a woman in her late teens or twenties who received the yellow fever vaccine. The material was T cells from blood (PBMCs), unsorted or a sorted subset (not recorded which), obtained before or after yellow fever vaccination (not recorded which). For the CDR3, the DNA is TGTGCCAGCTCACCAGGGGGCGAAGCTTTCTTT. Translated: CASSPGGEAFF.